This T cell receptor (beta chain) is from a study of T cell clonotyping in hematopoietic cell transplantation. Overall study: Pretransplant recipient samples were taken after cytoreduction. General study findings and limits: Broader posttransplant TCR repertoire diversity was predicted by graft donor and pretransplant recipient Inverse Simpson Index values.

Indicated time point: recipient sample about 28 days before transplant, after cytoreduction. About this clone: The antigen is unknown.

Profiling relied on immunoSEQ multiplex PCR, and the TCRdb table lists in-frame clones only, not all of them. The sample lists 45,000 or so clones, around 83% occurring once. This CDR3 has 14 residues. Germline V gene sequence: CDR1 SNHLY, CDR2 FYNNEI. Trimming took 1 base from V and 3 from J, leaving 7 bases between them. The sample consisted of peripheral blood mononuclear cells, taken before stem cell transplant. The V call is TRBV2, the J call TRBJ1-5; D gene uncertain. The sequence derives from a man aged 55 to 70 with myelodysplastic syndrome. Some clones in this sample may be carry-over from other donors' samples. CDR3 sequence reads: CASSEVGYNQPQHF. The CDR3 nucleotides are TGTGCCAGCAGTGAAGTAGGGTACAATCAGCCCCAGCATTTT.